The rows below give T cell receptor beta chains drawn from one sample of a study of regulatory T cells in long-lasting Graves disease. Via MiXCR, TCRdb re-called the multiplex PCR reads, giving one row per CDR3 protein. The data show over 300,000 distinct CDR3 sequences, about 20% seen once. The input for sequencing was peripheral blood mononuclear cells (PBMCs), taken when the disease was refractory, from a patient treated with antithyroid drugs. All receptors derive from a female donor with Graves disease. CDR3s include the opening cysteine and the closing phenylalanine or tryptophan. The order of the fields is V gene, clone size, D gene, J gene, CDR3 protein, CDR3 DNA. The D gene is left open where the match is weak. For some rows the clone size is stated as once, few or many, or as a class when expanded; others skip it.

TRBV15,many,TRBD2,TRBJ2-7,CATSRASGSGEQYF,TGTGCCACCAGCAGAGCTAGCGGGAGTGGCGAGCAGTACTTC
TRBV12-3/TRBV12-4,many,-,TRBJ1-2,CASSLRRPNYGYTF,TGTGCCAGCAGTTTGCGGCGTCCGAACTATGGCTACACCTTC
TRBV12-5,many,-,TRBJ1-1,CASGLVLAGVGTEAFF,TGTGCTAGTGGTTTGGTACTGGCCGGGGTGGGCACTGAAGCTTTCTTT
TRBV29-1,many,TRBD1,TRBJ1-4,CSARQGLNEKLFF,TGCAGCGCACGACAGGGGCTCAATGAAAAACTGTTTTTT
TRBV28,few,TRBD1,TRBJ2-7,CASRPVNRDRIYEQYF,TGTGCCAGCCGGCCCGTTAACCGGGACAGGATATACGAGCAGTACTTC
TRBV12-3/TRBV12-4,many,TRBD2,TRBJ2-7,CASRISGSTYEQYF,TGTGCCAGCAGAATTAGCGGGTCGACCTACGAGCAGTACTTC
TRBV4-1,-,-,TRBJ1-1,CASSQADSNTEAFF,TGCGCCAGCAGCCAGGCGGACAGCAACACTGAAGCTTTCTTT
TRBV15,-,-,TRBJ2-5,CATSRFGGWGETQYF,TGTGCCACCAGCAGATTTGGGGGGTGGGGGGAGACCCAGTACTTC
TRBV6-2/TRBV6-3,many,-,TRBJ2-6,CASSYNSGANVLTF,TGTGCCAGCAGTTACAACTCTGGGGCCAACGTCCTGACTTTC
TRBV2,many,-,TRBJ2-5,CASTLDYDQETQYF,TGTGCCAGCACCTTGGACTACGACCAAGAGACCCAGTACTTC
TRBV24-1,-,TRBD1,TRBJ1-2,CATSDGGRQGNYGYTF,TGTGCCACCAGTGACGGAGGGCGACAGGGAAACTATGGCTACACCTTC
TRBV19,-,-,TRBJ2-7,CASSSARGLHREQYF,TGTGCCAGTAGTAGCGCAAGGGGCCTCCACCGCGAGCAGTACTTC
TRBV6-1,-,TRBD1,TRBJ2-5,CASRLLTGAGETQYF,TGTGCCAGCAGGCTCTTGACAGGGGCCGGAGAGACCCAGTACTTC
TRBV6-1,many,-,TRBJ1-4,CATRLDGSAFF,TGTGCCACACGGCTCGACGGGTCGGCATTTTTT
TRBV24-1,many,-,TRBJ1-1,CATSDGQTEAFF,TGTGCCACCAGTGACGGACAGACTGAAGCTTTCTTT
TRBV6-1,many,TRBD2,TRBJ2-7,CASSTTSGIAYEQYF,TGTGCCAGCAGTACCACTAGCGGGATTGCCTACGAGCAGTACTTC
TRBV10-3,-,-,TRBJ2-2,CAISEPVGELFF,TGTGCCATCAGTGAACCGGTTGGGGAGCTGTTTTTT
TRBV20-1,many,-,TRBJ1-1,CSARRGGNTEAFF,TGCAGTGCTAGACGGGGGGGGAACACTGAAGCTTTCTTT
TRBV29-1,many,-,TRBJ2-5,CSVPLGAARETQYF,TGCAGCGTTCCACTAGGGGCGGCCCGGGAGACCCAGTACTTC
TRBV5-4,once,TRBD2,TRBJ2-3,CASTLVASGSRFQTDTQYF,TGTGCCAGCACCCTGGTGGCTAGCGGGAGCCGATTCCAAACAGATACGCAGTATTTT
TRBV6-1,many,-,TRBJ2-2,CASSGQTNTGELFF,TGTGCCAGCAGTGGACAGACGAACACCGGGGAGCTGTTTTTT